This entry lists 26 T cell receptor beta chains sequenced from one sample in a study of blood T cell repertoires in COVID-19. TCRdb's table, derived via immunoSEQ multiplex PCR, lists solely in-frame clones and lacks some. The data contain about 230,000 clones, around 80% of them singletons. The material sequenced was peripheral blood. These receptors originate from a man aged 35 to 55 with acute or convalescent COVID-19.

The V call is TRBV10-1, the J call TRBJ1-1, with unresolved D. This CDR3 has 13 residues. Per germline, CDR1 WNHNN and CDR2 SYGVQD (reference sequence). V lost 0 bases and J 8 bases, leaving 10 bases between the germline ends. The CDR3 loop reads CASSESLASEAFF. The CDR3 DNA follows: TGCGCCAGCAGTGAGTCGTTAGCGTCCGAAGCTTTCTTT.

The gene calls are TRBV6-2 or TRBV6-3 and TRBJ1-2, with no clear D. The CDR3 spans 15 residues. The germline V gene has CDR1 MNHEY and CDR2 SVGEGT. Trimming shortened V by 0 bases and J by 7 bases, and 15 bases separated the two germline ends. CDR3 loop: CASSYSDGGFFGYTF. The CDR3 coding sequence is TGTGCCAGCAGTTACTCCGACGGCGGTTTTTTTGGCTACACCTTC.

CDR3 sequence: CASSLLDRDGQYF. CDR3 DNA sequence: TGTGCCAGCAGCTTACTGGACAGGGATGGGCAGTACTTC. This rearrangement joins TRBV7-3 to TRBJ2-7, with 8 bases lining up with TRBD1. This CDR3 spans 13 amino acids. CDR1 and CDR2 (germline): SGHTA, FQGTGA. The V segment lost 2 bases and the J segment 9 bases; nucleotides outside the gene matches: 6.

The rearrangement joins TRBV7-2 to TRBJ1-1; D call uncertain. Between the trimmed V and J ends, which lost 2 bases and 1 base, there was a span of 5 bases. The CDR3 is 13 amino acids. Germline V gene data show CDR1 as SGHTA and CDR2 as FQGNSA. The CDR3 reads CASSLPWNTEAFF. CDR3 DNA sequence: TGTGCCAGCAGCTTACCCTGGAACACTGAAGCTTTCTTT. Full variable domain (missing parts from reference TRBV7-2 and TRBJ1-1): GAGVSQSPSNKVTEKGKDVELRCDPISGHTALYWYRQSLGQGLEFLIYFQGNSAPDKSGLPSDRFSAERTGGSVSTLTIQRTQQEDSAVYLCASSLPWNTEAFFGQGTRLTVV.

The chain recombines TRBV3-1 (or the pseudogene TRBV3-2) with TRBJ2-3; 10 nucleotides match TRBD2. Germline V gene sequence: CDR1 LGHDT, CDR2 YNNKEL (reference sequence). The CDR3 contains 15 residues. Trimming took 4 bases from V and 2 from J; bases not matched to a gene: 3. CDR3 amino acids: CASSRLAGVTDTQYF. Written as DNA, the CDR3 is TGTGCCAGCAGCCGCCTAGCGGGAGTCACAGATACGCAGTATTTT.

This clone was detected once. J is TRBJ1-5 and V is TRBV4-1; no firm D call. The CDR3 covers 13 residues. Germline loops: CDR1 MGHRA, CDR2 YSYEKL. The germline V and J ends were trimmed by 3 bases and 4 bases, with 7 bases remaining between them. The CDR3 DNA reads as TGCGCCAGCAGCCAGACTAGGAATCAGCCCCAGCATTTT. Encoded protein: CASSQTRNQPQHF.

Comment on this clone: Distinct nucleotide sequences in the sample also encode this CDR3. The chain employs TRBV25-1 and TRBJ2-3; D perhaps matches TRBD1 (6 bases). Trimming stripped 6 bases from V and 0 bases from J, with 7 bases between. Germline V gene sequence: CDR1 MGHDK, CDR2 SYGVNS. CDR3 length: 13 residues. The CDR3 reads CASRDRSTDTQYF. CDR3 coding DNA: TGTGCCAGCAGGGACAGAAGCACAGATACGCAGTATTTT.

The chain couples TRBV13 to TRBJ1-1; 8 bases map to TRBD1. The CDR3 extends over 15 amino acids. Germline values: CDR1 PRHDT, CDR2 FYEKMQ (reference sequence). Trimming removed 0 bases from V and 4 bases from J; junction bases left unmatched: 4. The CDR3 spells CASSLGDRAGTEAFF. The CDR3 DNA is TGTGCCAGCAGCTTAGGGGACAGGGCGGGCACTGAAGCTTTCTTT.

The V and J genes are TRBV19 and TRBJ1-4; 7 bases are shared with TRBD1. The CDR3 spans 16 residues. The trim removed 4 bases at V and 8 bases at J, leaving 13 bases unmatched. The germline gives CDR1 LNHDA, CDR2 SQIVND (reference sequence). The CDR3 DNA reads as TGTGCCAGTAGTACACGGCGGGGACAGTTAAAGGAAAAACTGTTTTTT. Translation gives CASSTRRGQLKEKLFF.

The table lists this clone with a few counts. The chain is built from TRBV5-1 and TRBJ1-1; D remains ambiguous. With 5 bases removed from V and 3 bases from J, the gap between germline ends came to 14 bases. This CDR3 region has 14 residues. Germline CDR1 and CDR2: SGHRS and YFSETQ. CDR3 amino acids: CASRESRMDTEAFF. The CDR3 DNA is TGCGCCAGCAGGGAATCCAGGATGGACACTGAAGCTTTCTTT.

The chain joins TRBV7-2 to TRBJ2-2; D is possibly TRBD1 (6 bases). The germline gives CDR1 SGHTA, CDR2 FQGNSA. The CDR3 consists of 16 residues. V lost 1 base to trimming and J lost 2 bases, with 11 bases between them. In nucleotides, the CDR3 is TGTGCCAGCAGCTTAGGGGCCAGGGGTAACACCGGGGAGCTGTTTTTT. The encoded protein is CASSLGARGNTGELFF. The full variable domain, its missing parts supplied by reference TRBV7-2 and TRBJ2-2, is GAGVSQSPSNKVTEKGKDVELRCDPISGHTALYWYRQSLGQGLEFLIYFQGNSAPDKSGLPSDRFSAERTGGSVSTLTIQRTQQEDSAVYLCASSLGARGNTGELFFGEGSRLTVL.

This clone was observed a few times. This chain links TRBV9 with TRBJ1-2; TRBD1 is a possible D gene (6 bases). Germline-derived CDR1 and CDR2 are SGDLS and YYNGEE. Trimming removed 4 bases from V and 0 bases from J, with 25 bases in between. The CDR3 totals 19 residues. Here the CDR3 reads CASSPPLRQGLGSNYGYTF. In DNA form, the CDR3 reads TGTGCCAGCAGCCCTCCTCTCAGGCAGGGGCTCGGTTCTAACTATGGCTACACCTTC.

The V gene is TRBV12-5, the J gene TRBJ2-3, with 7 bases identical to TRBD1. Germline V gene sequence: CDR1 LGHNT, CDR2 FRNRAP. CDR3 length: 15 residues. Trimming at V came to 2 bases and at J to 4 bases, leaving 6 bases not matched to a gene. CDR3 region: CASGLYGTVPDTQYF. The CDR3 DNA reads as TGTGCTAGTGGTTTGTACGGGACAGTCCCAGATACGCAGTATTTT.

The V call is TRBV29-1, the J call TRBJ2-3; 15 nucleotides align to TRBD2. From germline, CDR1 is SQVTM and CDR2 ANQGSEA. This CDR3 region has 20 residues. With V trimmed by 2 bases and J by 0 bases, 12 bases remained unmatched. As DNA, the CDR3 is TGCAGCGTTGAACCCCGCGGGACTAGCGGGAGGCCGATTAGCACAGATACGCAGTATTTT. Residues: CSVEPRGTSGRPISTDTQYF.

This clone came up once. The chain recombines TRBV7-3 with TRBJ1-1; 8 nucleotides match TRBD1. Germline V lookup: CDR1 SGHTA, CDR2 FQGTGA. Trimming at V came to 5 bases and at J to 1 base, leaving 6 bases not matched to a gene. The CDR3 extends over 15 amino acids. The CDR3 is CASSQQGGGNTEAFF. The CDR3 nucleotides read TGTGCCAGCAGCCAACAGGGGGGCGGGAACACTGAAGCTTTCTTT. The whole variable domain, filled in from reference TRBV7-3 and TRBJ1-1, reads GAGVSQTPSNKVTEKGKYVELRCDPISGHTALYWYRQSLGQGPEFLIYFQGTGAADDSGLPNDRFFAVRPEGSVSTLKIQRTERGDSAVYLCASSQQGGGNTEAFFGQGTRLTVV.

The rearrangement joins TRBV11-2 to TRBJ2-7, with D maybe TRBD2 (6 bases). This CDR3 contains 13 residues. The V gene's germline CDR1 is SGHAT and CDR2 FQNNGV. V gave up 3 bases and J gave up 0 bases, with 6 bases separating them. CDR3 coding DNA: TGTGCCAGCAGCTTTAGCGGCTCCTACGAGCAGTACTTC. Translated: CASSFSGSYEQYF.

The chain uses TRBV7-8 and TRBJ2-5, with D tentatively TRBD1 (5 bases). V was shortened by 0 bases and J by 5 bases, with 16 bases between the two germline ends. Germline assignment: CDR1 SGHVS and CDR2 FQNEAQ. The CDR3 sequence is 16 residues long. The CDR3 bases are TGTGCCAGCAGCTTAGCGTCGGCAGGGATTGGGGAGACCCAGTACTTC. Translation: CASSLASAGIGETQYF.

The V and J genes are TRBV9 and TRBJ1-4; TRBD1 aligns across 7 bases. V was pared by 3 bases and J by 7 bases, with 12 bases of the junction left unmatched. CDR3 size: 16 residues. Germline-derived CDR1 and CDR2 are SGDLS and YYNGEE. The CDR3 DNA is TGTGCCAGCAGCGCCAATCAGGGGGAGAGAAGTGAAAAACTGTTTTTT. Translation gives CASSANQGERSEKLFF.

The chain joins TRBV29-1 to TRBJ1-1, with D possibly matching TRBD1 (6 bases). This CDR3 spans 13 amino acids. Germline V gives CDR1 SQVTM, CDR2 ANQGSEA. V was cut by 4 bases and J by 1 base, with 10 bases left in between. The CDR3 loop is CSVGTGWNTEAFF. In DNA, the CDR3 is TGCAGCGTTGGAACAGGGTGGAACACTGAAGCTTTCTTT.

The chain couples TRBV10-1 to TRBJ2-3; D is perhaps TRBD1 (5 bases). V lost 0 bases and J 0 bases, leaving 16 bases between the germline ends. The CDR3 is 18 residues long. Germline assignment: CDR1 WNHNN and CDR2 SYGVQD (reference sequence). DNA of the CDR3: TGCGCCAGCAGTGAGTCTGGAAGGACACCGAGTAGCACAGATACGCAGTATTTT. Its protein is CASSESGRTPSSTDTQYF.

The V and J genes are TRBV10-2 and TRBJ1-5; 9 bases map to TRBD1. CDR3 length equals 13 residues. Germline-derived CDR1 and CDR2 are WSHSY and SAAADI. V lost 8 bases to trimming and J lost 9 bases; unmatched junction nucleotides: 8. DNA of the CDR3: TGCGCCAGCGCGCCGGGACAGGGATTGCCCCAGCATTTT. This translates into CASAPGQGLPQHF.

The chain combines TRBV7-8 with TRBJ1-1, with TRBD1 matching 10 bases. This CDR3 comprises 15 residues. Germline V gene sequence: CDR1 SGHVS, CDR2 FQNEAQ. Trimming removed 3 bases from V and 6 bases from J; junction bases left unmatched: 7. CDR3 nucleotide sequence: TGTGCCAGCAGCTTCCGGGACAGGGGTTTACCTGAAGCTTTCTTT. Protein product: CASSFRDRGLPEAFF.

The CDR3 here is CASTPLGRGGTGELFF. DNA for the CDR3: TGTGCCAGCACCCCGTTAGGCAGGGGCGGCACCGGGGAGCTGTTTTTT. This chain links TRBV7-3 with TRBJ2-2, with D possibly being TRBD1 (6 bases). The V end was cut by 7 bases, the J end by 4 bases, with 19 bases between. The CDR3 extends over 16 amino acids. CDR1 SGHTA and CDR2 FQGTGA come from the germline V gene.

The chain recombines TRBV14 with TRBJ2-7; D is perhaps TRBD2 (7 bases). The germline V and J ends were trimmed by 5 bases and 3 bases, with 14 bases remaining between them. CDR1 and CDR2 (germline): SGHDN, FVKESK. The CDR3 loop spans 14 amino acids. CDR3 nucleotides: TGTGCCAGCAGCTCGGGGGCGGGAGTCTACGAGCAGTACTTC. Protein: CASSSGAGVYEQYF.

The V call is TRBV3-1 (or the pseudogene TRBV3-2), the J call TRBJ1-5; TRBD1 might be the D (6 bases). V lost 6 bases and J 4 bases, leaving 10 bases between the germline ends. The CDR3 is 13 amino acids. Germline CDR1 LGHDT, CDR2 YNNKEL (reference sequence). The CDR3 DNA reads as TGTGCCAGCAGAGGCACAGGGAATCAGCCCCAGCATTTT. Its translation: CASRGTGNQPQHF.

The chain links TRBV27 to TRBJ2-1, with TRBD2 identical over 9 bases. This CDR3 is 15 amino acids long. Looked up from germline, CDR1 is MNHEY and CDR2 is SMNVEV (reference sequence). Trimming took 2 bases from V and 7 from J; bases not matched to a gene: 6. CDR3 sequence: CASSLLAGIANEQFF. The CDR3 DNA follows: TGTGCCAGCAGTTTACTAGCGGGAATCGCTAATGAGCAGTTCTTC.